This entry lists 2 T cell receptor beta chains sequenced from one sample in a study of blood T cell repertoires in COVID-19. TCRdb's table, derived via immunoSEQ multiplex PCR, lists solely in-frame clones and lacks some. In the table there are about 140,000 clones, more than 85% of which are singletons. Material for sequencing was peripheral blood. Receptors were obtained from a human donor in a cohort sampled during active COVID-19.

The J gene is TRBJ2-1, the V gene TRBV5-1, with TRBD2 identical over 13 bases. J lost 0 bases, V lost 4 bases, and 4 bases had no gene match. The CDR3 runs 17 residues. Germline CDR1 SGHRS, CDR2 YFSETQ. CDR3 nucleotide sequence: TGCGCCAGCAGCCGGACTAGCGGGGGAGGCTCCTACAATGAGCAGTTCTTC. It specifies CASSRTSGGGSYNEQFF.

The chain carries TRBV5-6 and TRBJ2-7; a possible D gene is TRBD2 (6 bases). V lost 1 base, J lost 2 bases, and 7 bases lay in between. From germline, CDR1 is SGHDT and CDR2 YYEEEE. CDR3 size: 13 residues. CDR3 coding DNA: TGTGCCAGCAGCTTGTGGGGGGCCTACGAGCAGTACTTC. This codes for CASSLWGAYEQYF.